These T cell receptor beta chains were read from a single sample in a study of molecular identifiers for immune sequencing clone quantification. TCRdb ran MiXCR on the PCR reads and lists one entry per CDR3 protein. The repertoire includes approximately 590,000 distinct CDR3 sequences, less than 30% of them detected once, and about 0.84% sits in the top ten. Sequenced: naive CD8+ T cells from blood, with Jurkat cell RNA spiked in. Source of these receptors: a human donor in good health. Some libraries in this study had Jurkat cell RNA spiked in. The CDR3 runs from the conserved cysteine through the conserved F or W. D genes are given only for firm matches. Size tells how often a clone was seen (once, few, many) or the class of an expanded clone, and some rows leave it out.

>TRBJ2-1|NA|TRBV3-1|NA
CASSRTSGPQGIDEQFF
TGTGCCAGCAGCCGGACAAGCGGTCCCCAAGGAATTGATGAGCAGTTCTTC
>TRBJ1-2|TRBD1|TRBV6-5|NA
CASSYSDRGSAGYTF
TGTGCCAGCAGTTACTCTGACAGGGGGTCCGCTGGCTACACCTTC
>TRBJ1-1|NA|TRBV24-1|NA
CATSDAQDRPNTEAFF
TGTGCCACCAGTGATGCCCAGGACAGACCGAACACTGAAGCTTTCTTT
>TRBJ2-1|NA|TRBV5-6|few
CASSFGVGPDYNEQFF
TGTGCCAGCAGCTTCGGTGTCGGACCAGATTACAATGAGCAGTTCTTC
>TRBJ1-1|NA|TRBV9|few
CASSPQPGTNTEAFF
TGTGCCAGCAGCCCGCAACCTGGGACCAACACTGAAGCTTTCTTT
>TRBJ2-4|NA|TRBV6-1|many
CAMQTAWEKNHSQKDIQYF
TGTGCCATGCAAACAGCGTGGGAAAAGAACCATAGCCAAAAAGACATTCAGTACTTC
>TRBJ1-2|NA|TRBV9|NA
CASSTRTEPDYGYTF
TGTGCCAGCAGCACCCGGACAGAGCCGGACTATGGCTACACCTTC
>TRBJ2-7|NA|TRBV5-4|NA
CASSPEQGYLYEQNF
TGTGCCAGCAGTCCTGAACAGGGTTACCTCTACGAGCAGAACTTC
>TRBJ2-4|NA|TRBV20-1|NA
CSAQTRNGAKNIQYF
TGCAGTGCCCAGACACGGAACGGGGCCAAAAACATTCAGTACTTC
>TRBJ2-7|NA|TRBV7-9|many
CASSPPTLVPEQYF
TGTGCCAGCAGCCCGCCGACGCTAGTACCCGAGCAGTACTTC
>TRBJ2-3|NA|TRBV27|NA
CASSLTTASPTDTQYF
TGTGCCAGCAGTTTAACGACGGCAAGCCCCACAGATACGCAGTATTTT
>TRBJ2-3|NA|TRBV7-9|many
CASSPPRGVDTTDTQYF
TGTGCCAGCAGCCCCCCCCGCGGGGTAGACACCACAGATACGCAGTATTTT
>TRBJ2-7|TRBD2|TRBV27|NA
CASSYQRDSYEQYF
TGTGCCAGCAGTTACCAGCGGGACTCCTACGAGCAGTACTTC
>TRBJ1-2|NA|TRBV30|few
CAWSGDDYGYTF
TGTGCCTGGAGTGGTGACGACTATGGCTACACCTTC
>TRBJ2-1|TRBD2|TRBV7-6|few
CASSLAIRRITGTSGIINEQFF
TGTGCCAGCAGCTTAGCGATTCGGAGGATCACCGGGACTAGCGGGATAATCAATGAGCAGTTCTTC
>TRBJ2-7|TRBD2|TRBV20-1|many
CSARDYTSGAYEQYF
TGCAGTGCTAGAGATTATACTAGCGGGGCCTACGAGCAGTACTTC
>TRBJ2-5|NA|TRBV7-2|many
CASSSTATGLETQYF
TGTGCCAGCAGCTCCACCGCCACAGGGTTAGAGACCCAGTACTTC
>TRBJ2-7|NA|TRBV7-9|many
CASSALEAGTAYEQYF
TGTGCCAGCAGCGCACTAGAGGCTGGGACTGCCTACGAGCAGTACTTC
>TRBJ2-7|NA|TRBV6-2/TRBV6-3|few
CASGPGSGYEQYF
TGTGCCAGCGGCCCGGGCTCCGGCTACGAGCAGTACTTC
>TRBJ1-4|NA|TRBV5-1|few
CASSPWTDHNEKLFF
TGCGCCAGCAGCCCATGGACAGACCATAATGAAAAACTGTTTTTT
>TRBJ2-7|NA|TRBV6-2/TRBV6-3|many
CASGPWTRQYF
TGTGCCAGCGGCCCGTGGACGAGGCAGTACTTC
>TRBJ2-3|TRBD2|TRBV4-3|many
CASSQEVTSLADTQYF
TGCGCCAGCAGCCAAGAGGTGACTAGCTTGGCAGATACGCAGTATTTT
>TRBJ2-1|NA|TRBV2|NA
CASSERGTYNEQFF
TGTGCCAGCAGTGAGCGGGGTACCTACAATGAGCAGTTCTTC
>TRBJ1-1|NA|TRBV11-2|NA
CASSTRTVAEAFF
TGTGCCAGCAGCACCCGGACAGTGGCTGAAGCTTTCTTT
>TRBJ2-7|TRBD1|TRBV7-9|few
CASSLPLRDRVSYEQYF
TGTGCCAGCAGCTTACCTCTCCGGGACAGGGTTTCCTACGAGCAGTACTTC
>TRBJ2-7|TRBD2|TRBV28|NA
CASSLGPGGASYEQYF
TGTGCCAGCAGTTTAGGGCCGGGAGGGGCAAGCTACGAGCAGTACTTC
>TRBJ2-7|TRBD1|TRBV20-1|NA
CSARGRQGRPNYEQYF
TGCAGTGCTAGAGGGAGACAGGGTCGACCCAACTACGAGCAGTACTTC
>TRBJ2-3|NA|TRBV12-3/TRBV12-4|many
CASSFLQGSTDTQYF
TGTGCCAGCAGTTTTCTTCAGGGGAGCACAGATACGCAGTATTTT
>TRBJ2-7|TRBD2|TRBV4-3|few
CASSQTPGLAGVEQYF
TGCGCCAGCAGCCAGACCCCGGGACTAGCGGGAGTTGAGCAGTACTTC
>TRBJ2-3|TRBD2|TRBV2|many
CASSAVAGGWDTQYF
TGTGCCAGCAGTGCTGTGGCGGGGGGCTGGGATACGCAGTATTTT
>TRBJ2-5|NA|TRBV15|many
CATSRDPQETQYF
TGTGCCACCAGCAGAGATCCCCAAGAGACCCAGTACTTC
>TRBJ2-1|TRBD2|TRBV27|NA
CASRTILAGLTSMEQFF
TGTGCCAGCAGAACTATCCTAGCGGGGCTTACTAGTATGGAGCAGTTCTTC
>TRBJ2-7|NA|TRBV5-6|NA
CASSQGANEQYF
TGTGCCAGCAGCCAAGGAGCCAACGAGCAGTACTTC
>TRBJ2-7|NA|TRBV28|many
CASSFRGLAYEQYF
TGTGCCAGCAGTTTTCGGGGGTTGGCCTACGAGCAGTACTTC
>TRBJ1-4|NA|TRBV19|many
CASSRTYEKLFF
TGTGCCAGTAGCCGGACCTATGAAAAACTGTTTTTT
>TRBJ2-3|NA|TRBV6-5|few
CASSHGGQDTQYF
TGTGCCAGCAGTCACGGGGGGCAAGATACGCAGTATTTT
>TRBJ2-1|TRBD2|TRBV18|NA
CASSPAAGAYNEQFF
TGTGCCAGCTCACCAGCAGCGGGAGCTTACAATGAGCAGTTCTTC
>TRBJ1-2|NA|TRBV5-1|many
CASSLAGLETANYGYTF
TGCGCCAGCAGCTTGGCTGGCCTCGAAACCGCTAACTATGGCTACACCTTC
>TRBJ2-3|TRBD1|TRBV28|many
CASSSEPGQGSTDTQYF
TGTGCCAGCAGTTCCGAGCCGGGACAGGGGAGCACAGATACGCAGTATTTT
>TRBJ2-3|NA|TRBV29-1|many
CSVISVNADTQYF
TGCAGCGTTATAAGCGTCAACGCAGATACGCAGTATTTT
>TRBJ1-1|NA|TRBV19|few
CASRLTTRGRGSSNTEAFF
TGTGCCAGTAGACTTACAACTCGGGGCAGGGGATCGTCTAACACTGAAGCTTTCTTT
>TRBJ1-3|TRBD1|TRBV3-1|NA
CASRAGTAESLVGNTIYF
TGTGCCAGCAGGGCCGGGACAGCTGAATCCTTGGTTGGAAACACCATATATTTT
>TRBJ1-3|NA|TRBV7-9|many
CASTGIPTGNTIYF
TGTGCCAGTACAGGGATTCCTACTGGAAACACCATATATTTT
>TRBJ1-6|NA|TRBV25-1|few
CASSEFDPWGYNSPLHF
TGTGCCAGCAGTGAATTTGACCCCTGGGGGTATAATTCACCCCTCCACTTT
>TRBJ1-4|TRBD1|TRBV7-9|few
CASSSEIQGSNEKLFF
TGTGCCAGCAGCTCAGAAATACAGGGGTCAAATGAAAAACTGTTTTTT
>TRBJ2-7|TRBD2|TRBV19|NA
CASGLAGASYEQYF
TGTGCCAGTGGACTAGCGGGAGCGTCCTACGAGCAGTACTTC
>TRBJ1-6|NA|TRBV2|few
CASSLGFSDSPLHF
TGTGCCAGCAGCTTAGGTTTTTCAGATTCACCCCTCCACTTT
>TRBJ2-7|NA|TRBV6-2/TRBV6-3|many
CASSYFVGSDEQYF
TGTGCCAGCAGTTACTTCGTGGGGTCGGACGAGCAGTACTTC
>TRBJ2-7|TRBD2|TRBV6-6|many
CATLAGEFHEQYF
TGTGCCACCTTAGCGGGGGAGTTTCACGAGCAGTACTTC
>TRBJ2-7|TRBD1|TRBV4-1|few
CASSQVLLDRDAYEQYF
TGCGCCAGCAGCCAAGTTTTGTTGGACAGGGACGCCTACGAGCAGTACTTC